The clone carrying this TCR beta chain occurred a few times. As yet, its antigen is unknown. The data belong to a study of beta chain features in type 1 diabetes. Regarding the study as a whole: Insertion counts at VDJ junctions were lower in type 1 diabetes patients, who also showed more deletions there.

Expressed TCRB transcripts were sequenced because the isolated RNA had all been reverse transcribed beforehand. The table came from immunoSEQ multiplex PCR; TCRdb's copy has only in-frame clones and leaves some out. The sample lists over 150,000 clones, about 8.5% occurring once. A heparinised blood draw that averaged roughly 110 mL was obtained once from each donor. CD45RO/CCR7/CD25/CD127/CD95/CD27 staining was used to isolate CD4+ naive, central memory, regulatory and stem cell-like memory cells by sorting. Losses at the gene ends were 6 bases for V and 5 bases for J; bases not matched to a gene: 6. CDR1 is KGHSH and CDR2 is LQKENI in the germline V gene. The CDR3 is made up of 15 amino acids.

Sequencing was performed on central memory CD4+ T cells from blood. The V gene is TRBV18, the J gene TRBJ2-3; the match to TRBD2 covers 12 bases. The source of this sequence is a man aged 18 to 35 in good health. CDR3 loop: CASSDAGLAGDTQYF. The CDR3 DNA reads TGTGCCAGCTCCGACGCGGGACTAGCGGGAGATACGCAGTATTTT.